Below are 9 T cell receptor beta chains sequenced from a single sample in a study of early stage breast cancer tumors. Method: immunoSEQ multiplex PCR; TCRdb's copy keeps in-frame clones and lacks some. The sample has roughly 9,900 clones, 60% to 75% seen once. Sequencing was done on a sample of breast tumor tissue. The receptor set was obtained from a person between 55 and 70 years old with breast cancer.

This clone was detected a few times. The chain links TRBV7-9 to TRBJ1-3; D call uncertain. CDR1 is SEHNR and CDR2 is FQNEAQ in the germline V gene (reference sequence). The CDR3 contains 17 residues. Between the trimmed V and J ends, which lost 5 bases and 0 bases, there was a span of 17 bases. CDR3 amino acids: CASSGDGAPLSGNTIYF. The CDR3 DNA sequence: TGTGCCAGCAGCGGAGATGGAGCTCCTCTCTCTGGAAACACCATATATTTT.

The chain carries TRBV18 and TRBJ2-1; no reliable D call. The V gene lost 4 bases and the J gene lost 4 bases, with 20 bases spanning the gap. Looked up from germline, CDR1 is KGHSH and CDR2 is LQKENI. This CDR3 is built from 17 residues. CDR3 loop: CASSLTPGPYSYNEQFF. The CDR3 bases are TGTGCCAGCTCACTAACGCCGGGCCCTTATAGTTACAATGAGCAGTTCTTC.

This clone was picked up one time. The chain has TRBV27 and TRBJ1-1, with TRBD1 identical over 7 bases. The ends lost 2 bases at V and 4 bases at J; junction bases unmatched: 4. The CDR3 runs 14 residues. Germline V CDR1 and CDR2: MNHEY, SMNVEV (reference sequence). The CDR3 DNA is TGTGCCAGCAGTTTAAGGGGGCAAGGCACTGAAGCTTTCTTT. Translation: CASSLRGQGTEAFF.

The chain recombines TRBV5-1 with TRBJ2-3; 10 bases line up with TRBD2. Germline loops: CDR1 SGHRS, CDR2 YFSETQ. The ends lost 6 bases at V and 1 base at J; junction bases unmatched: 2. This CDR3 spans 14 amino acids. The CDR3 DNA sequence: TGCGCCAGCATGCTAGCGGGAGGCACAGATACGCAGTATTTT. Translation gives CASMLAGGTDTQYF.

The CDR3 protein is CASSRTGSNQPQHF. CDR3 nucleotide sequence: TGTGCCAGTAGTCGGACAGGGAGCAATCAGCCCCAGCATTTT. J is TRBJ1-5 and V is TRBV19; 8 bases map to TRBD1. This CDR3 contains 14 residues. The V segment lost 5 bases and the J segment 1 base; nucleotides outside the gene matches: 1. Germline values: CDR1 LNHDA, CDR2 SQIVND (reference sequence). Combining the CDR3 with reference TRBV19 and TRBJ1-5 gives the whole variable domain DGGITQSPKYLFRKEGQNVTLSCEQNLNHDAMYWYRQDPGQGLRLIYYSQIVNDFQKGDIAEGYSVSREKKESFPLTVTSAQKNPTAFYLCASSRTGSNQPQHFGDGTRLSIL.

The chain has TRBV25-1 and TRBJ2-5; 9 bases fit TRBD1. Germline V CDR1 and CDR2: MGHDK, SYGVNS. The junction had 7 bases not matched to a gene; V was cut back by 6 bases and J by 2 bases. The CDR3 covers 15 residues. The CDR3 DNA reads TGTGCCAGCAGCCGTCCCGGGACAGGGCAAGAGACCCAGTACTTC. Its translation: CASSRPGTGQETQYF.

Worth noting for this clone: The junction does not match germline at one end; this may be a read error. The chain couples TRBV7-7 to TRBJ2-5, with TRBD2 matching 11 bases. The length of the CDR3 is 14 residues. CDR1 and CDR2 from the germline V gene are SSHAT and FNYEAQ (reference sequence). The DNA for the CDR3 is TGTGCTAGCAGCTTAGCGGGGGGGAGAGAGACCCAGTACTTC. Amino acids: CASSLAGGRETQYF. Variable domain in full (rest from reference TRBV7-7 and TRBJ2-5): GAGVSQSPRYKVTKRGQDVTLRCDPISSHATLYWYQQALGQGPEFLTYFNYEAQPDKSGLPSDRFSAERPEGSISTLTIQRTEQRDSAMYRCASSLAGGRETQYFGPGTRLLVL.

The chain recombines TRBV19 with TRBJ2-5; 8 nucleotides line up with TRBD2. The J call may not be correct, given that the DNA end is closer to TRBJ2-7. Germline values: CDR1 LNHDA, CDR2 SQIVND (reference sequence). The CDR3 totals 19 residues. This CDR3 reads CASSAHSSGSSPLPYEQYF. CDR3 in DNA: TGTGCCAGTAGTGCCCACTCGAGCGGGAGTAGCCCACTGCCCTACGAGCAGTACTTC.

J is TRBJ1-2 and V is TRBV6-1; the D gene is possibly TRBD1 (6 bases). V lost 1 base and J 5 bases, leaving 11 bases between the germline ends. The germline V gene has CDR1 MNHNS and CDR2 SASEGT. This CDR3 is 14 amino acids long. The CDR3 DNA is TGTGCCAGCAGTGAAGGACAGGCCTTATATGGCTACACCTTC. It specifies CASSEGQALYGYTF.